A selection of T cell receptor beta chains follows, all from one sample in a study of beta chain features in type 1 diabetes. The method was immunoSEQ multiplex PCR; TCRdb's version includes in-frame clones alone and lacks a portion of them. This table holds fewer than 250,000 clones, over 65% found once. The sequenced sample was naive CD4+ T cells from blood. All receptors derive from a man under 40 in good health. CDR3s leave out the opening cysteine and the closing phenylalanine or tryptophan. Each record gives: D gene, V gene, CDR3 protein. The D gene is left open where the match is weak.

NA | TRBV15 | ATVQDYFSTDTQY
TRBD1 | TRBV15 | ATSRGQGAVLVDTQY
NA | TRBV7-2 | ASSLVAVNTEAF
NA | TRBV9 | ASSVEGAGANVLT
TRBD2 | TRBV30 | AWSYSGGYNEQF
NA | TRBV30 | AWSVSGSQPQH
NA | TRBV29-1 | SVERDLDWYGNEQF
NA | TRBV25-1 | ASSDNYEQY
TRBD1 | TRBV29-1 | SVARQGNTEAF
NA | TRBV30 | AWRRDSLFSYNSPLH
NA | TRBV30 | AWSGKGGEAF
NA | TRBV5-6 | ASSLLTYEQY
NA | TRBV30 | AWGENTEAF
TRBD2 | TRBV18 | ASSPVAGTYNEQF
NA | TRBV6-6 | ASARRTATYEQY
NA | TRBV4-1 | ASSPLWGTSGANVLT
NA | TRBV9 | ASSGVGGRTDTQY
NA | TRBV13 | ASSPQSYYGYT
NA | TRBV7-2 | ASSYYEGTVAKNIQY
TRBD1 | TRBV4-3 | ASSPGTEETQY
TRBD2 | TRBV6-5 | ASSSPGLVDTQY
NA | TRBV30 | AWSARTATNYGYT
NA | TRBV11-2 | ASRDSGIKGEADTQY
TRBD1 | TRBV5-1 | ASSLGQGETQY
NA | TRBV30 | AWSDRATRTDTQY
NA | TRBV7-2 | ASSLTTGTFYEQY
TRBD2 | TRBV7-9 | ASNVGLSTDTQY
NA | TRBV19 | ASRRQVNTGELF
NA | TRBV7-9 | ASSPLQRNTEAF
NA | TRBV5-1 | ASSPGRGYGYT
TRBD2 | TRBV7-2 | ASSLARLAGYNEQF
TRBD1 | TRBV9 | ASSVDQGAYGYT
NA | TRBV7-2 | ASSLSDYEQY
TRBD2 | TRBV10-3 | AISEGAASGDQETQY
TRBD1 | TRBV14 | ASRKAGTGVYGYT
NA | TRBV29-1 | SVESGQGEQY
NA | TRBV2 | ASSLYGSFDTQY
NA | TRBV4-1 | ASSWGDTQY
NA | TRBV9 | ASSPPGERYEQY
TRBD1 | TRBV30 | AWRTGQPNQPQH
TRBD2 | TRBV7-9 | ASRLAARSTQY
NA | TRBV7-9 | ASSLEANEQF
NA | TRBV4-1 | ASSLRSDTNIQY
NA | TRBV25-1 | ASSFHSASTEQY
TRBD1 | TRBV30 | AWSVQGAIQPQH
NA | TRBV30 | AWSVEGTKLL
NA | TRBV10-1 | ASSESKRETQY
NA | TRBV11-2 | ASSLERLTDTQY
NA | TRBV6-1 | ASSEERDTEAF
TRBD2 | TRBV30 | AWVLTGGQVAF
NA | TRBV18 | ASSPAGISPDTQY
TRBD1 | TRBV2 | ASSPRTGAKNIQY
NA | TRBV15 | ATSRAYTEAF
NA | TRBV25-1 | ASSEFSGLSRYNEQF
TRBD2 | TRBV30 | AWSYTSVNEQF
NA | TRBV28 | ASSLGWAGDTQY
NA | TRBV27 | ASSLSGLLYNEQF
TRBD2 | TRBV11-2 | ASSPGLAASYNEQF
TRBD2 | TRBV2 | ASSSLSGEEDTQY